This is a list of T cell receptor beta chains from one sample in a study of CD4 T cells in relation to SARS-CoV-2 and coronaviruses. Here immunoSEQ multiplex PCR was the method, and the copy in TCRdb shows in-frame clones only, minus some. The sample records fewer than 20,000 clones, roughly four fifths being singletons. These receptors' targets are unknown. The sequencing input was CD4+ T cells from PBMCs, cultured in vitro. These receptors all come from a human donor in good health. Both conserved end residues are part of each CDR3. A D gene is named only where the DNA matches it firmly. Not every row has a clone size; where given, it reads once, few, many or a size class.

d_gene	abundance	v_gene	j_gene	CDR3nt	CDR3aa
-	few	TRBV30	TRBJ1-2	TGTGCCTGGAAAACGCAGGGGACGTATAACTATGGCTACACCTTC	CAWKTQGTYNYGYTF
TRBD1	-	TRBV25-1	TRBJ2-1	TGTGCCAGCAGTGGAGCCTCGGGGACAGGGGGCATCTACAATGAGCAGTTCTTC	CASSGASGTGGIYNEQFF
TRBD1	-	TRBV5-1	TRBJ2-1	TGCGCCAGCAGCCTCTGGGACAGGTCCAACAATGAGCAGTTCTTC	CASSLWDRSNNEQFF
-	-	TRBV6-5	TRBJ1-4	TGTGCCAGCAGTTACTCGAAGGCCCCCCTAGAAAAACTGTTTTTT	CASSYSKAPLEKLFF
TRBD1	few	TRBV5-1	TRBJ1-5	TGCGCCAGCAGCTTAGGACAGGGGGGCAATCAGCCCCAGCATTTT	CASSLGQGGNQPQHF
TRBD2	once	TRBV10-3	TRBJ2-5	TGTGCCATCAGTGGGGCTAGCGGGGCAATCCAAGAGACCCAGTACTTC	CAISGASGAIQETQYF
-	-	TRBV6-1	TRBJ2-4	TGTGCCAGCAGTGAAGTGGCAGGGTTGTACATTCAGTACTTC	CASSEVAGLYIQYF
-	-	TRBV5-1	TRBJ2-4	TGCGCCAGCAGCTTTGGGACTGGGGGGCCAAACATTCAGTACTTC	CASSFGTGGPNIQYF
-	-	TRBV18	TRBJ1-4	TGTGCCAGCTCACGGTCGGGGGCAGGTGAAAAACTGTTTTTT	CASSRSGAGEKLFF
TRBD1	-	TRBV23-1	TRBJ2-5	TGCGCCAGCAGTCAAGGGGACAGTTGGGAGACCCAGTACTTC	CASSQGDSWETQYF
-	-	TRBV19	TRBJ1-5	TGTGCCAGTAGTGCCCAGGGAGGGGAGGGTCAGCCCCAGCATTTT	CASSAQGGEGQPQHF
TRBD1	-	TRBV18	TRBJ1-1	TGTGCCAGCTCGCCGCGACAGGGGCCGGGGACTGAAGCTTTCTTT	CASSPRQGPGTEAFF
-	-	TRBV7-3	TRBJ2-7	TGTGCCAGCAGCTTAAATTCCGGGACTCACCAGGAGCAGTACTTC	CASSLNSGTHQEQYF